This TCR beta chain is drawn from a study of beta chain features in type 1 diabetes. The study, taken as a whole, reports: Within each of all four CD4+ subsets, Type 1 diabetes patients had TCRB CDR3s that were moderately but significantly shorter. For patients, the naive, central memory and Treg TCRB repertoires appeared more alike than for healthy donors.

Expressed TCRB transcripts were sequenced because the entire RNA isolate underwent reverse transcription. Repertoires were generated with immunoSEQ multiplex PCR, while TCRdb's copy carries only in-frame clones and drops some. The sample shows 60,000 or so clones, roughly three fifths of them seen only once. Comment on this clone: Its antigen remains unknown.

The CDR3 consists of 16 residues. V was pared by 5 bases and J by 2 bases, with 5 bases of the junction left unmatched. Germline CDR1 is SGHTA and CDR2 is FQGNSA. This TCR was sampled from a woman in her late teens or twenties in good health. V and J are TRBV7-2 and TRBJ2-3; 12 bases are a match to TRBD2. Sequencing input: Tregs from blood. This CDR3 reads CASSLGLAGFTDTQYF. CDR3 nucleotides: TGTGCCAGCAGCCTTGGACTAGCGGGGTTCACAGATACGCAGTATTTT.